This entry lists 19 T cell receptor beta chains sequenced from one sample in a study of T cell repertoires in cytomegalovirus infection. TCRdb redid the calling of the reads with MiXCR, one entry per CDR3 protein. The sample lists some 680,000 distinct CDR3 sequences, 35% to 45% occurring once. Sequencing was done on a sample of PBMCs. All receptors come from a human donor in good health (CMV status not recorded). Some clones in this sample may be carry-over from other donors' samples.

V usage is TRBV28 and J usage is TRBJ1-1, with no clear D. CDR3 length: 11 residues. The V gene lost 6 bases and the J gene lost 5 bases, with 7 bases spanning the gap. Germline V gene data show CDR1 as MDHEN and CDR2 as SYDVKM. Here the CDR3 reads CASRDGTEAFF. The CDR3 DNA sequence: TGTGCCAGCAGGGACGGTACTGAAGCTTTCTTT.

This clonotype appeared a few times. This chain joins TRBV10-3 and TRBJ2-1; possibly TRBD1 or TRBD2 for D (5 bases each). The length of the CDR3 is 14 residues. The V and J ends lost 6 bases and 6 bases respectively, with 15 bases between them. The germline V gene has CDR1 ENHRY and CDR2 SYGVKD. CDR3 coding DNA: TGTGCCATCAGCTCAGGGAGTGGGCTCAATGAGCAGTTCTTC. It translates to CAISSGSGLNEQFF.

The CDR3 DNA reads TGTGCCAGCAGCTTGAAGGACAGCCTCCGCTCTGGGGCCAACGTCCTGACTTTC. This gives the protein CASSLKDSLRSGANVLTF. This chain uses TRBV5-6 with TRBJ2-6; D possibly corresponds to TRBD1 (6 bases). Trimming left V 1 base short and J 0 bases short, with 14 bases between. CDR1 and CDR2 (germline): SGHDT, YYEEEE. The CDR3 covers 18 residues.

V gene TRBV3-1 combines with J gene TRBJ2-4, with 8 nucleotides matching TRBD2. CDR1 and CDR2 (germline): LGHDT, YNNKEL (reference sequence). V was clipped by 0 bases and J by 0 bases; unmatched bases: 10. The CDR3 is made up of 19 amino acids. The CDR3 is CASSQDFSGADVAKNIQYF. CDR3 bases: TGTGCCAGCAGCCAAGATTTTAGCGGGGCGGATGTAGCCAAAAACATTCAGTACTTC.

The J gene is TRBJ2-3, the V gene TRBV19; TRBD1 agrees at 10 bases. V lost 6 bases to trimming and J lost 6 bases; unmatched junction nucleotides: 6. There are 14 residues in the CDR3. The germline gives CDR1 LNHDA, CDR2 SQIVND (reference sequence). The CDR3 region is CASRKGQGTDTQYF. In DNA form, the CDR3 reads TGTGCCAGTAGGAAGGGACAGGGGACGGATACGCAGTATTTT.

V gene TRBV4-1 combines with J gene TRBJ2-4; maybe TRBD1 (5 bases). CDR3 length: 16 amino acids. Trimming cost V 1 base and J 9 bases, with 19 bases left between them. CDR1 MGHRA and CDR2 YSYEKL come from the germline V gene. CDR3 DNA: TGCGCCAGCAGCCAAGGGGCTGTCCAGGGCGTCGGCATTCAGTACTTC. It yields the protein CASSQGAVQGVGIQYF.

The chain recombines TRBV18 with TRBJ2-1, with TRBD2 matching 7 bases. Germline V gives CDR1 KGHSH, CDR2 LQKENI. This CDR3 has 18 amino acids. Trimming took 5 bases from V and 1 from J; bases not matched to a gene: 14. CDR3 DNA: TGTGCCAGCTCATACTCGACGGGCGGGAGTAGATCCTACAATGAGCAGTTCTTC. Translated, it gives CASSYSTGGSRSYNEQFF.

The sample holds a few counts of this clonotype. The chain couples TRBV4-2 to TRBJ2-5, with a possible D match to TRBD1 (6 bases). CDR3 length: 14 amino acids. With 2 bases removed from V and 2 bases from J, the gap between germline ends came to 9 bases. From germline, CDR1 is LGHNA and CDR2 YNFKEQ. The CDR3 spells CASSQPGDQETQYF. The CDR3 DNA sequence: TGTGCCAGCAGCCAACCAGGGGATCAAGAGACCCAGTACTTC.

The sample holds a few counts of this clonotype. Here the CDR3 DNA reads TGTGCCAGCAGCCCCGCCGGGACAGGGGAAGGCTACACCTTC. This encodes CASSPAGTGEGYTF. V and J are TRBV12-3 or TRBV12-4 and TRBJ1-2; TRBD1 agrees at 10 bases. J lost 8 bases, V lost 6 bases, and 9 bases had no gene match. The CDR3 sequence is 14 residues long.

J is TRBJ2-1 and V is TRBV6-2 or TRBV6-3; D unclear. CDR1 is MNHEY and CDR2 is SVGEGT in the germline V gene. The V end lost 2 bases, the J end lost 4 bases, and 21 bases lay between the germline ends. The CDR3 loop spans 18 amino acids. CDR3 sequence reads: CASSYPVTQATLYNEQFF. The CDR3 DNA sequence: TGTGCCAGCAGTTACCCTGTAACGCAGGCAACACTTTACAATGAGCAGTTCTTC.

The chain links TRBV6-8 to TRBJ2-6, with D perhaps matching TRBD1 or TRBD2 (6 bases each). Germline V gene lookup returns CDR1 MNHGY and CDR2 SAAAGT. The CDR3 covers 20 residues. Deletions cut 0 bases from V and 0 bases from J, with 18 bases between. CDR3: CASSYSGRGRRLSGANVLTF. The CDR3 DNA reads as TGTGCCAGCAGTTACTCTGGCCGGGGGCGCCGGCTCTCTGGGGCCAACGTCCTGACTTTC.

The rearrangement uses TRBV12-3 or TRBV12-4 and TRBJ1-5; weak D call: TRBD1 (5 bases). This CDR3 is 13 amino acids long. Trimming pared 5 bases from V and 7 bases from J, leaving 12 bases between. The CDR3 is CASSTQGLQPQHF. CDR3 in DNA: TGTGCCAGCAGTACGCAGGGTTTGCAGCCCCAGCATTTT.

Turning to this clonotype: A much larger clone lies a single base off, so this may be a read error. This likely comes from a read error, as the CDR3 has no conserved phenylalanine or tryptophan at its end. CDR3 residues: CASSLGLAGLGNEQFL. CDR3 coding DNA: TGTGCCAGCAGCTTGGGACTAGCGGGGCTGGGGAATGAGCAGTTCTTA. This chain connects TRBV7-8 to TRBJ2-1; 13 positions match TRBD2. Germline CDR1 and CDR2: SGHVS and FQNEAQ. CDR3 length equals 16 residues. After removal of 3 bases from V and 7 bases from J, the junction contained 6 bases not matched to a gene.

The chain combines TRBV10-3 with TRBJ1-1, with a tentative D call TRBD1 (6 bases). CDR1 ENHRY and CDR2 SYGVKD come from the germline V gene. Deletions cut 0 bases from V and 4 bases from J, with 15 bases between. The CDR3 spans 16 residues. CDR3 nucleotide sequence: TGTGCCATCAGTGAGTCCGGGACACGGAGACCCACTGAAGCTTTCTTT. This encodes CAISESGTRRPTEAFF.

In this sample, this clonotype turned up a few times. This sequence joins TRBV27 and TRBJ1-2; D not certain. Germline V gene sequence: CDR1 MNHEY, CDR2 SMNVEV (reference sequence). Trimming took 4 bases from V and 8 from J, leaving 14 bases between them. This CDR3 contains 13 residues. CDR3 sequence (DNA): TGTGCCAGCAGTTCCCTCCCAGTCGGGGGCTACACCTTC. Its protein is CASSSLPVGGYTF.

This clonotype turned up a few times. V gene TRBV20-1 combines with J gene TRBJ2-5; possible D gene TRBD2, 6 bases. The CDR3 is 13 residues long. Germline CDR1 DFQATT, CDR2 SNEGSKA (reference sequence). Deletions cut 3 bases from V and 4 bases from J, with 12 bases between. The DNA of the CDR3 is TGCAGTGCTAGGGTACTAGCTAGAGAGACCCAGTACTTC. It translates to CSARVLARETQYF.

The chain carries TRBV19 and TRBJ1-1; D is perhaps TRBD1 (5 bases). Trimming removed 7 bases at V and 1 base at J, with 10 bases between. Per the germline V gene, CDR1 is LNHDA and CDR2 is SQIVND (reference sequence). This CDR3 has 13 residues. The DNA for the CDR3 is TGTGCCAGTATTAGGACACCGAACACTGAAGCTTTCTTT. Translated: CASIRTPNTEAFF.

The rearrangement links TRBV28 to TRBJ2-1, with D possibly TRBD2 on 6 matching bases. Trimming removed 10 bases at V and 9 bases at J, with 10 bases between. This CDR3 is built from 10 residues. Per the germline V gene, CDR1 is MDHEN and CDR2 is SYDVKM. CDR3 loop: CATRSGEQFF. DNA of the CDR3: TGTGCCACCCGTAGCGGTGAGCAGTTCTTC.

The chain's CDR3 is CASSGTSRSEQYF. DNA of the CDR3: TGCGCCAGCAGCGGCACAAGCCGTAGCGAGCAGTACTTC. The chain recombines TRBV5-1 with TRBJ2-7, with no clear D. Trimming removed 4 bases at V and 6 bases at J, with 14 bases between. CDR1 is SGHRS and CDR2 is YFSETQ in the germline V gene. The CDR3 runs 13 residues.